This T cell receptor (beta chain) was identified in a study of metastatic and nonmetastatic thyroid tumors. This CDR3 spans 14 amino acids. Trimming removed 4 bases at V and 8 bases at J, with 16 bases between. CDR1 and CDR2 (germline): KGHDR, SFDVKD. Thyroid surgery was performed in patients who had received no treatment beforehand. TCRdb reassembled clones from the PCR reads with MiXCR. The sample contains some 15,000 clones, 3% to 4.5% of which appear only once. The sample was tumor tissue. The chain combines TRBV24-1 with TRBJ1-2, with a possible D match to TRBD1 (6 bases). The receptor was derived from a female donor with papillary thyroid cancer or a benign thyroid nodule (not recorded which). Some clones in this sample may be carry-over from other donors' samples. The CDR3 bases are TGTGCCACCAGTGACGGGACACGCGCGTTAGGCTACACCTTC. Its protein is CATSDGTRALGYTF.